Sequencing of this T cell receptor beta chain was carried out in a study of CD8 T cells in Susac syndrome (dated by TCRdb to between 2017 and 2020). As for the study more broadly: Among the sequenced Susac syndrome patients, roughly six had clinically active disease and roughly 8 were in clinical remission. The study used repertoire sequencing to test whether antigen drove CD8+ T cell activation and differentiation in Susac syndrome. At the time of blood withdrawal, Susac syndrome patients were either therapy-naive, taking corticosteroids (with some also receiving IVIg), or on IVIg alone. Clonality of the CD8+ T cell repertoire was compared between more than 10 healthy donors, roughly 14 Susac syndrome patients and some 15 multiple sclerosis patients.

Peripheral blood CD8+ and CD4+ T cells from healthy donors, Susac syndrome patients and multiple sclerosis patients were profiled using high-throughput TCR beta sequencing. Recently defined diagnostic criteria for definite or probable disease were met by the Susac syndrome patients. Bulk CD8+ and CD4+ T cells were purified by magnetic negative isolation, whereas CD8+ TEMRA cells were enriched by FACS. Blood was drawn into EDTA tubes, processed within 24 hours, and PBMCs were isolated by density gradient centrifugation. PBMCs intended for TCR sequencing were cryopreserved in liquid nitrogen and thawed later in a water bath at 37 degrees C. The sorted or isolated CD4+, CD8+ and CD8+ TEMRA cells reached a purity of at least 90%. On this clonotype itself: Its target antigen remains unknown. No base qualities exist here, and no much larger clone lies one base off it.

On the study overall, not on this receptor specifically: Around 15 Susac-specific public clones were identified in the total CD8+ repertoire, and 5 or 6 Susac-specific public clones were identified in the CD8+ TEMRA repertoire. The TCR sequencing and HLA analysis was acknowledged to have included a relatively small number of individuals. CD8+ repertoires in Susac syndrome showed clonal expansion, which was highest in CD8+ TEMRA cells and was greater in clinically active patients than in remitting patients.

A distance of 21 bases separates the germline ends of V and J, which lose 1 base and 3 bases respectively. Measured from the cysteine to the phenylalanine, the CDR3 is 18 residues long. The kept DNA is CDR3 alone, 54 bases in frame from the first base. CDR1 is given as LGHNT and CDR2 as FRNRAP, both from the germline V gene. RNA was extracted using the RNeasy kit, and roughly 0.5 to 1 ug of the RNA was reverse transcribed with random hexamers. The immunoSEQ multiplex PCR assay, covering 54 Vbeta and 13 Jbeta segments, was used to amplify TCR beta CDR3 regions. PCR amplification bias was corrected by using a synthetic template baseline for primer optimization and computational correction. The published analysis was carried out like this. Reads were annotated to V, D and J genes according to IMGT and were analyzed with immunoSEQ Analyzer, with only productive sequences retained. Clonality was computed as one minus Shannon entropy normalized by log2 of the number of productive unique sequences. For each patient and control, public and private clones were evaluated among the 100 most prevalent clones. Susac-specific clones were defined as absent from healthy and MS cohorts, some 1,000 published viral clones and other ImmuneACCESS disease sequences. The raw public data were reprocessed by TCRdb itself: fastp quality trimming at Q25, MiXCR clonotype calling, in-frame beta chains only. Identical CDR3 protein sequences are pooled into one entry, listed with their most common genes and DNA. V and J calls and clone size were set by TCRdb, not the authors. This sample holds approximately 83,000 distinct CDR3 sequences; about 94% were observed only once. Around 0.94% of the sample comes from the top ten.

Specimen: CD8+ T cells from PBMCs. The TCR sequence derives from a human donor with Susac syndrome. Recombination linked TRBV12-5 to TRBJ1-1; the D gene is perhaps TRBD1, from 5 matching bases. The sequence in DNA is TGTGCTAGTGGTTTGGCTACGACAGACCCGGGACGTGACACTGAAGCTTTCTTT. Its coded protein is CASGLATTDPGRDTEAFF.